This record concerns one T cell receptor beta chain sequence. TCRdb's table, derived via immunoSEQ multiplex PCR, lists solely in-frame clones and lacks some. Seen here are roughly 73,000 clones, approximately 93% observed once, and the top ten hold 0.25% to 0.3%. This CDR3 region has 15 residues. Germline V lookup: CDR1 SNHLY, CDR2 FYNNEI. V was clipped by 5 bases and J by 2 bases, with 16 bases between them. These data belong to a study of technical replicates of blood from a few donors. The V and J genes are TRBV2 and TRBJ2-7; TRBD1 is a possible D gene (6 bases). This receptor was obtained from a human donor in good health. Sequenced: T cells isolated from PBMCs. This chain's CDR3 is CASSPVDSLPYEQYF. The CDR3 region has the DNA TGTGCCAGCAGTCCCGTGGACAGCCTTCCCTACGAGCAGTACTTC.